The clone carrying this T cell receptor beta chain has more than one count but fewer than ten. Its antigen is still unknown. The junction shows a germline mismatch at one end, possibly a read error. The CDR3 loop spans 15 amino acids. CDR1 is MNHEY and CDR2 is SVGAGI in the germline V gene. The sample originates from a study of T cells in Graves' hyperthyroidism and ophthalmopathy. Study results and limitations: Most thyroid clonotypes expanded above 0.001 appeared in blood too. A median about 7 months before onset, the model predicted ophthalmopathy.

It was RNA transcripts that yielded the amplified TCR beta CDR3 regions. A set of HTBI primers served as the primers for a first-round RT-PCR of the TCR CDR3. Via MiXCR, TCRdb re-called the multiplex PCR reads, giving one row per CDR3 protein. The sample lists 500,000 to 750,000 distinct CDR3 sequences, just over 45% occurring once. Patients with uncontrolled infections, other autoimmune diseases, pregnancy or lactation were excluded. Diagnosis rested on symptoms, serum thyroxine and TRAb, thyroid ultrasound, and orbital computed tomography. Sequenced: peripheral blood or thyroid tissue (not recorded which). This sequence originates from a woman in her late teens or twenties with Graves' hyperthyroidism. This chain joins TRBV6-5 and TRBJ1-5; 7 positions match TRBD1. In DNA, the CDR3 is TGTGCCACCAGTCGACATACAGGGGTGGATCAGCCCCAGCATTTT. Translating it yields CATSRHTGVDQPQHF.